One and the same sample provided the 30 T cell receptor beta chains below, sequenced in a study of CXCR3-negative and CXCR3-positive naive CD8 T cells. Study results and limitations: Hydrophobicity of TRB CDR3s was greater in CXCR3-positive naive cells than in CXCR3-negative naive cells.

UMI-labeled 5' RACE yielded the TRB cDNA libraries. No DNA is given; TCRdb re-called the 5' RACE reads and lists each CDR3 protein once. The sample features approximately 140,000 distinct CDR3 sequences, with roughly 0.28% in its top ten. The antigens for these receptors are not known. Sequencing was performed on naive CXCR3+ CD8+ T cells from blood. Subset: CD45RO-CCR7+CD27+CD95- naive CD8+ T cells expressing CXCR3 (TNR3+). The origin of the receptors is a human donor in good health. Some clones in this sample may be carry-over from other donors' samples.

The rearrangement links TRBV10-1 to TRBJ2-7. Germline assignment: CDR1 WNHNN and CDR2 SYGVQD (reference sequence). The CDR3 is 13 residues long. CDR3 sequence reads: CASSEGIPYEQYF.

V and J are TRBV7-9 and TRBJ2-1; checking the TCRdb D call of TRBD1 is not possible without DNA. Germline V gene lookup returns CDR1 SEHNR and CDR2 FQNEAQ (reference sequence). The CDR3 length is 13 residues. This CDR3 is CASSGQGKDEQFF. Using reference TRBV7-9 and TRBJ2-1 for the parts outside the CDR3, the full variable domain is DTGVSQNPRHKITKRGQNVTFRCDPISEHNRLYWYRQTLGQGPEFLTYFQNEAQLEKSRLLSDRFSAERPKGSFSTLEIQRTEQGDSAMYLCASSGQGKDEQFFGPGTRLTVL.

The chain combines TRBV5-5 with TRBJ2-1; TCRdb outputs TRBD2, but without DNA this stays unchecked. Germline loops: CDR1 SGHKS, CDR2 YYEKEE (reference sequence). CDR3 length: 14 residues. CDR3: CASSLAGDYNEQFF.

V is TRBV28 and J is TRBJ1-6. CDR3 length equals 14 residues. In germline, CDR1 is MDHEN, CDR2 SYDVKM. Here the CDR3 reads CASSLEDYNSPLHF.

The chain's CDR3 is CSADRGDIYEQYF. The rearrangement links TRBV20-1 to TRBJ2-7; checking the TCRdb D call of TRBD1 is not possible without DNA. This CDR3 comprises 13 residues. Looked up from germline, CDR1 is DFQATT and CDR2 is SNEGSKA (reference sequence).

The chain has TRBV5-5 and TRBJ2-7; TCRdb gives TRBD1 as the D gene, but with no DNA this cannot be confirmed. There are 14 residues in the CDR3. Germline V gene lookup returns CDR1 SGHKS and CDR2 YYEKEE (reference sequence). CDR3 sequence: CASSFWTGDYEQYF.

The chain couples TRBV12-3 or TRBV12-4 to TRBJ2-1; TCRdb calls TRBD2, which cannot be checked without DNA. The length of the CDR3 is 16 residues. The CDR3 protein is CASRRGTTLRGNEQFF.

The gene calls are TRBV29-1 and TRBJ1-3; TCRdb returns TRBD1, unconfirmable since there is no DNA. The germline V gene encodes CDR1 SQVTM and CDR2 ANQGSEA. The CDR3 runs to 14 residues. CDR3 protein: CSVVEGDSGNTIYF.

V and J are TRBV7-9 and TRBJ2-7; TCRdb's D call of TRBD2 is untestable without DNA. Germline assignment: CDR1 SEHNR and CDR2 FQNEAQ (reference sequence). This CDR3 is built from 16 residues. CDR3: CASSLTYGLASHEQYF.

The genes are TRBV27 and TRBJ2-7; the D call of TRBD2 rests on TCRdb alone, since no DNA is present to check it. Per the germline V gene, CDR1 is MNHEY and CDR2 is SMNVEV (reference sequence). This CDR3 is 13 amino acids long. The CDR3 protein is CASTQGAGGEQYF.

This chain joins TRBV30 and TRBJ2-1; the D call of TRBD2 rests on TCRdb alone, since no DNA is present to check it. The CDR3 length is 15 residues. CDR1 and CDR2 from the germline V gene are GTSNPN and SVGIG (reference sequence). CDR3 in amino acids: CAWVSGGYPYNEQFF.

The rearrangement links TRBV7-9 to TRBJ1-2. Germline lookup yields CDR1 SEHNR and CDR2 FQNEAQ (reference sequence). This CDR3 has 14 residues. CDR3 region: CASSPPGLNYGYTF.

J is TRBJ2-1 and V is TRBV5-1; with no DNA, the TCRdb D assignment of TRBD2 cannot be verified. The CDR3 runs 18 residues. Germline V gives CDR1 SGHRS, CDR2 YFSETQ. CDR3: CASSLAGTSGGTLNEQFF.

V gene TRBV7-8 combines with J gene TRBJ2-1; TCRdb's D gene call, TRBD2, goes unchecked for lack of DNA. Looked up from germline, CDR1 is SGHVS and CDR2 is FQNEAQ. There are 12 residues in the CDR3. CDR3 sequence reads: CASSPLEDEQFF.

The rearrangement links TRBV3-1 to TRBJ2-3; TCRdb picks TRBD1, but there is no DNA to check that call. Germline CDR1 reads LGHDT; CDR2 reads YNNKEL (reference sequence). The CDR3 runs to 13 residues. CDR3: CASSEDRVDTQYF.

This chain connects TRBV20-1 to TRBJ2-7; TCRdb selects TRBD2, and the lack of DNA leaves this call unchecked. The CDR3 totals 13 residues. Germline values: CDR1 DFQATT, CDR2 SNEGSKA (reference sequence). CDR3 sequence: CSARLAGTYEQYF.

This chain uses TRBV20-1 with TRBJ1-1; the D call from TCRdb, TRBD1, cannot be confirmed without DNA. The germline CDR1 and CDR2 sequences are DFQATT and SNEGSKA (reference sequence). This CDR3 has 17 residues. The CDR3 sequence: CSARDRDSINRNTEAFF.

This chain connects TRBV5-1 to TRBJ2-7; lacking DNA, the TRBD2 call made by TCRdb goes unchecked. Germline V CDR1 and CDR2: SGHRS, YFSETQ. This CDR3 has 15 residues. The CDR3 loop reads CASSSTTGDYAEQYF.

The chain carries TRBV7-2 and TRBJ1-1. Germline V gene lookup returns CDR1 SGHTA and CDR2 FQGNSA. This CDR3 spans 16 amino acids. This chain's CDR3 is CASSLGLATMNTEAFF.

V gene TRBV27 combines with J gene TRBJ2-7. This CDR3 is built from 13 residues. The V gene's germline CDR1 is MNHEY and CDR2 SMNVEV (reference sequence). CDR3 in amino acids: CASSLTGPYEQYF.

J is TRBJ1-4 and V is TRBV6-2 or TRBV6-3; the D call of TRBD1 rests on TCRdb alone, since no DNA is present to check it. There are 14 residues in the CDR3. The germline V gene encodes CDR1 MNHEY and CDR2 SVGEGT. The CDR3 is CASSYTLPGQPLFF.

The chain is built from TRBV14 and TRBJ1-1. The CDR3 contains 13 residues. The germline V gene encodes CDR1 SGHDN and CDR2 FVKESK. CDR3 sequence: CASRGAGSTEAFF.

The rearrangement joins TRBV6-2 or TRBV6-3 to TRBJ2-7; TCRdb selects TRBD1, and the lack of DNA leaves this call unchecked. This CDR3 comprises 12 residues. Looked up from germline, CDR1 is MNHEY and CDR2 is SVGEGT. CDR3 sequence reads: CASSPPGYEQYF.

The J gene is TRBJ2-1, the V gene TRBV20-1. In germline, CDR1 is DFQATT, CDR2 SNEGSKA (reference sequence). The CDR3 covers 16 residues. The CDR3: CSARDLATSFYNEQFF.

V gene TRBV24-1 combines with J gene TRBJ1-1; TCRdb indicates TRBD1, and absent DNA this call remains unverified. Germline V gene lookup returns CDR1 KGHDR and CDR2 SFDVKD. The CDR3 is made up of 15 amino acids. The chain's CDR3 is CATSEPGTGGTEAFF.

The genes are TRBV2 and TRBJ2-1; the TCRdb D gene call, TRBD2, has no DNA to confirm it. The CDR3 contains 17 residues. CDR1 and CDR2 (germline): SNHLY, FYNNEI. The CDR3: CASSVFTSGGTYNEQFF.

The V call is TRBV7-9, the J call TRBJ1-1; TCRdb gives TRBD1 as the D gene, but with no DNA this cannot be confirmed. CDR1 SEHNR and CDR2 FQNEAQ come from the germline V gene (reference sequence). This CDR3 contains 14 residues. This chain's CDR3 is CASSSGQGRTGAFF.

V usage is TRBV4-1 and J usage is TRBJ1-5; TCRdb outputs TRBD1, but without DNA this stays unchecked. The V gene's germline CDR1 is MGHRA and CDR2 YSYEKL. This CDR3 is built from 17 residues. CDR3 amino acids: CASSQQVVAQGNQPQHF.

The rearrangement uses TRBV4-3 and TRBJ2-1; no DNA is available, so the TRBD1 call from TCRdb remains unchecked. The CDR3 has 12 residues. CDR1 and CDR2 (germline): LGHNA, YSLEER. CDR3 amino acids: CASKGAYNEQFF.

The V gene is TRBV14, the J gene TRBJ2-7. Germline V gene sequence: CDR1 SGHDN, CDR2 FVKESK. The length of the CDR3 is 12 residues. The CDR3: CASSQEGYEQYF.